This T cell receptor (beta chain) was identified during a study of blood T cell repertoires in COVID-19. Looking at the study overall: Italy, Spain and the United States were the sources of the convalescent and acute COVID-19 samples.

Original handling: Reference gene primer amplification gave nucleated cell count estimates. Libraries were prepared by immunoSEQ multiplex PCR; TCRdb keeps only in-frame clonotypes and omits some of them. V, J and clone size reflect that table, while D and trimming were determined from the DNA. Here the sample spans tens of thousands of clones, under 85% being singletons. The ends were cut back, 0 bases at V and 10 bases at J, with 13 bases in the middle. CDR3 length: 14 amino acids. Germline V gene lookup returns CDR1 LGHNT and CDR2 FRNRAP. Sequences were obtained from peripheral blood. The chain carries TRBV12-5 and TRBJ1-5; no firm D call. This clonotype was sampled from a human donor in a cohort sampled during active COVID-19. CDR3 protein: CASGLVTYRQPQHF. The CDR3 DNA is TGTGCTAGTGGTTTGGTTACCTATAGACAACCCCAGCATTTT.